The present T cell receptor (beta chain) was sequenced within a study of blood T cell repertoires in COVID-19. In the source study's methods: Estimated nucleated cell counts came from reference gene primer amplification. Here immunoSEQ multiplex PCR was the method, and the copy in TCRdb shows in-frame clones only, minus some. V, J and clone size were drawn from that table, and D and trimming were deduced from the DNA. The profile covers approximately 250,000 clones, with over 75% appearing a single time and 8% to 9.5% taken by the ten largest. The CDR3 length is 15 residues. Per germline, CDR1 SGHTA and CDR2 FQGNSA. Trimming cost V 5 bases and J 0 bases; bases outside gene matches: 7.

Material: peripheral blood. The TCR sequence derives from a human donor in a cohort sampled during active COVID-19. The chain employs TRBV7-2 and TRBJ2-7; 7 bases fit TRBD2. CDR3 protein: CASSQLALSSYEQYF. DNA for the CDR3: TGTGCCAGCAGCCAACTAGCGCTGAGCTCCTACGAGCAGTACTTC.